Sequencing of this T cell receptor (beta chain) was carried out in a study of T cell changes during pregnancy in multiple sclerosis (dated by TCRdb to between 2018 and 2021). Concerning the study at large: In women with multiple sclerosis, the researchers looked at how the T cell repertoire shifted as pregnancy progressed.

This clone turned up a few times. What this receptor recognizes is not known. No quality values exist for individual bases; no much larger clone is one base distant. Receptors were amplified or captured by the immunoSEQ multiplex PCR assay. This immuneACCESS table, as held by TCRdb, lists in-frame sequences with V and J called but not all clones. Of the missing ones, under half trace to an unresolved V gene in checked studies; the others have no known cause. The sample profile shows 58,000 or so clones; about nine tenths of them were found once. The ten largest clones represent less than 0.6% of the sample. Reading from cysteine to phenylalanine, the CDR3 counts 14 amino acids. This entry keeps only the CDR3 DNA: 42 bases, framed from base 1. According to the germline V gene, CDR1 reads SGHRS and CDR2 reads YFSETQ. V loses 2 bases at its end and J loses 5 bases; junction bases beyond the gene matches: 4.

The material sequenced was CD4+ T cells from peripheral blood mononuclear cells, taken in the third trimester of pregnancy. The clonotype comes from a female donor with multiple sclerosis, enrolled in a pregnancy study. The sequence joins TRBV5-1 to TRBJ2-3, with 8 junctional bases fitting TRBD2. CDR3 protein: CASSFTSGGDTQYF. The nucleotides are TGCGCCAGCAGCTTTACTAGCGGCGGAGATACGCAGTATTTT.